One and the same sample provided the 11 T cell receptor beta chains below, sequenced in a study of post-analysis software for immune sequencing data. cDNA libraries of TCR beta carried unique molecular identifiers. TCRdb passed the PCR reads through MiXCR, listing each CDR3 protein once. The repertoire holds under 900,000 distinct CDR3 sequences, 53% seen once, with approximately 4.3% in the top ten. Study conclusions and caveats: Compared with controls, patients had more of 4 to 6 TRBV segments, including TRBV5-6, TRBV5-1 and TRBV20-1.

Antigens of these TCRs are unknown. Sequenced input: blood. The receptors originated from a girl aged 10-17 years with multiple sclerosis.

Here the CDR3 DNA reads TGTGCCAGCAGCTTGAGACCTTGCAGGCAAGGCGAGCAGTACTTC. It codes for CASSLRPCRQGEQYF. The V gene is TRBV4-2, the J gene TRBJ2-4, with unresolved D. The end of the DNA aligns better with TRBJ2-7, so the J call may be wrong. Germline assignment: CDR1 LGHNA and CDR2 YNFKEQ. The CDR3 covers 15 residues.

This clonotype occurred a few times. The J gene is TRBJ2-1, the V gene TRBV5-1; no firm D call. Germline CDR1 SGHRS, CDR2 YFSETQ. This CDR3 is 15 amino acids long. Trimming left V 0 bases short and J 3 bases short, with 10 bases between. In nucleotides, the CDR3 is TGCGCCAGCAGCTTGGAAGGCGGCCTCTACAATGAGCAGTTCTTC. Amino acid sequence: CASSLEGGLYNEQFF.

V gene TRBV7-8 combines with J gene TRBJ2-7, with D perhaps matching TRBD2 (5 bases). Judging by the DNA end, TRBJ2-5 fits better; the J call may be wrong. Germline V lookup: CDR1 SGHVS, CDR2 FQNEAQ. The CDR3 sequence is 15 residues long. The CDR3 nucleotides are TGTGCCAGCAGCTTAGAGGGAGCTAGTTCAGAGACCCAGTACTTC. Amino acid sequence: CASSLEGASSETQYF.

The J gene is TRBJ1-2, the V gene TRBV7-8; perhaps TRBD1 as D (6 bases). The V gene lost 5 bases and the J gene lost 0 bases, with 22 bases spanning the gap. The germline CDR1 and CDR2 sequences are SGHVS and FQNEAQ. The CDR3 is 18 amino acids. CDR3 loop: CASSRSGTINTPNYGYTF. The CDR3 DNA sequence: TGTGCCAGCAGCCGGTCCGGGACAATAAATACCCCTAACTATGGCTACACCTTC.

This clonotype is a singleton in its sample. This chain connects TRBV12-3 or TRBV12-4 to TRBJ1-3; TRBD1 matches 9 bases. J gave up 2 bases and V 5 bases, and 10 bases lay outside the gene matches. The CDR3 has 17 amino acids. CDR3 sequence: CASSPHRGQGAGNTIYF. The CDR3 nucleotides read TGTGCCAGCAGTCCCCACAGGGGACAGGGCGCTGGAAACACCATATATTTT.

The count of this clonotype is one. J is TRBJ2-7 and V is TRBV6-6; the D is unclear. V was pared by 0 bases and J by 4 bases, with 7 bases between. Looked up from germline, CDR1 is MNHNY and CDR2 is SVGAGI (reference sequence). The CDR3 is 13 residues long. CDR3 protein: CASSYSIPYEQYF. CDR3 DNA: TGTGCCAGCAGTTACTCTATCCCTTACGAGCAGTACTTC.

The chain has TRBV27 and TRBJ1-1; 10 positions match TRBD1. The CDR3 is made up of 15 amino acids. J was trimmed by 4 bases and V by 6 bases; bases with no gene match: 8. The germline V gene has CDR1 MNHEY and CDR2 SMNVEV (reference sequence). The CDR3 DNA is TGTGCCAGCAGCCGGGACAGGGGCTTTGGCACTGAAGCTTTCTTT. Residues: CASSRDRGFGTEAFF.

This chain connects TRBV5-1 to TRBJ2-3; unclear D gene. Germline CDR1 and CDR2: SGHRS and YFSETQ. The CDR3 consists of 12 residues. Trimming removed 0 bases at V and 11 bases at J, with 10 bases between. The CDR3 protein is CASSLDGRGQYF. The CDR3 DNA reads as TGCGCCAGCAGCTTGGATGGGCGAGGGCAGTATTTT. The full variable domain, with the rest looked up from reference TRBV5-1 and TRBJ2-3, is KAGVTQTPRYLIKTRGQQVTLSCSPISGHRSVSWYQQTPGQGLQFLFEYFSETQRNKGNFPGRFSGRQFSNSRSEMNVSTLELGDSALYLCASSLDGRGQYFGPGTRLTVL.

The rearrangement joins TRBV4-1 to TRBJ2-5; maybe TRBD1 (5 bases). CDR1 is MGHRA and CDR2 is YSYEKL in the germline V gene. Trimming left V 3 bases short and J 2 bases short, with 16 bases between. The CDR3 sequence is 16 residues long. CDR3 in DNA: TGCGCCAGCAGCCAGGATACAGGAGTGACACAAGAGACCCAGTACTTC. Protein sequence: CASSQDTGVTQETQYF.

The chain links TRBV4-1 to TRBJ2-5, with 7 bases that match TRBD1. Germline V lookup: CDR1 MGHRA, CDR2 YSYEKL. The V and J ends lost 2 bases and 2 bases, in that order; junction bases with no gene match: 5. This CDR3 contains 15 residues. The CDR3 nucleotides are TGCGCCAGCAGCCAACTCTCAGGGGGACAAGAGACCCAGTACTTC. Translated: CASSQLSGGQETQYF.

This chain connects TRBV20-1 to TRBJ2-7; 15 bases line up with TRBD2. CDR1 and CDR2 from the germline V gene are DFQATT and SNEGSKA (reference sequence). The CDR3 totals 15 residues. The junction had 11 bases not matched to a gene; V was cut back by 5 bases and J by 9 bases. The CDR3 nucleotides are TGCAGTGCTGCTCGGACTAGCGGGAGGGCCGCAGTGCAGTACTTC. It yields the protein CSAARTSGRAAVQYF.